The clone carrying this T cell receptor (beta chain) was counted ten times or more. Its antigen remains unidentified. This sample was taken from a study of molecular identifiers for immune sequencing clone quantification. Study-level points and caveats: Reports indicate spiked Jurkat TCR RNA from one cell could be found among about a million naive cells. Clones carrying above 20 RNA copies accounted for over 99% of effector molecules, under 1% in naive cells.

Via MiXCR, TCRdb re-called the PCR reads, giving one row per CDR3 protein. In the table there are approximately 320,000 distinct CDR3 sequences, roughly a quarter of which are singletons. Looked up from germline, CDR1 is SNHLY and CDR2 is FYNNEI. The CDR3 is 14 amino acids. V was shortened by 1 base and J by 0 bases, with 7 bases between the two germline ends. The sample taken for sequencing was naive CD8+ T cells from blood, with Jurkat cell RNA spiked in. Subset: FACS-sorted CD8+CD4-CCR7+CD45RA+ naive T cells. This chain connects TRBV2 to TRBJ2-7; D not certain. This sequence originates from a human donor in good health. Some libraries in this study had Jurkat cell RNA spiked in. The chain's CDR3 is CASSEGGDSYEQYF. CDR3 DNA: TGTGCCAGCAGTGAAGGGGGTGACTCCTACGAGCAGTACTTC.